Sequencing of this T cell receptor beta chain was carried out in a study of blood T cell repertoires in COVID-19. About the study: Both acute and convalescent COVID-19 samples were obtained from the United States, Italy and Spain. Sources were T cells, B-cell-depleted T cells, or PBMCs; the material itself was cDNA or gDNA.

Authors' methods: Cell counts per sample came from amplifying reference gene primers. The protocol was immunoSEQ multiplex PCR, while the TCRdb copy is restricted to in-frame clones and leaves out a portion. From that table come the V and J calls and clone size; the DNA was used to work out D and trimming. Here the sample spans around 200,000 clones, about 86% being singletons. The CDR3 loop spans 13 amino acids. Losses at the gene ends were 1 base for V and 16 bases for J; bases not matched to a gene: 7. From germline, CDR1 is SEHNR and CDR2 FQNEAQ (reference sequence). The sequenced sample consisted of peripheral blood. The genes are TRBV7-9 and TRBJ1-4; 9 nucleotides match TRBD1. The sequence derives from a woman in her late teens or twenties who had recovered from COVID-19. The CDR3 sequence: CASSLGPGQGSFF. The CDR3 DNA reads as TGTGCCAGCAGCTTAGGCCCAGGACAGGGGTCGTTTTTT.